These 18 T cell receptor beta chains were all obtained from the same sample, sequenced in a study of technical replicates of blood from a few donors. Method: immunoSEQ multiplex PCR; TCRdb's copy keeps in-frame clones and lacks some. This repertoire shows some 60,000 clones, 80% to 90% found once; its top ten account for around 4.9%. The specimen sequenced was PBMCs. The receptors here all came from a human donor in good health. Some clones in this sample may be carry-over from other donors' samples.

The chain couples TRBV6-1 to TRBJ2-7; a possible D gene is TRBD2 (6 bases). Deletions cut 5 bases from V and 1 base from J, with 15 bases between. CDR1 MNHNS and CDR2 SASEGT come from the germline V gene. This CDR3 region has 15 residues. The CDR3 is CASSTSYGGSYEQYF. CDR3 nucleotides: TGTGCCAGCAGTACATCTTACGGGGGTTCCTACGAGCAGTACTTC.

This chain links TRBV5-1 with TRBJ2-1, with 7 bases matching TRBD1. V shed 3 bases and J 3 bases; nucleotides not matched to a gene: 6. The germline CDR1 and CDR2 sequences are SGHRS and YFSETQ. CDR3 length: 15 amino acids. CDR3 bases: TGCGCCAGCAGCTCGGTGGGGGACAGCTACAATGAGCAGTTCTTC. Protein sequence: CASSSVGDSYNEQFF.

The chain recombines TRBV5-1 with TRBJ2-2; D possibly corresponds to TRBD2 (6 bases). The CDR3 runs to 16 residues. Per germline, CDR1 SGHRS and CDR2 YFSETQ. V lost 0 bases and J 2 bases, leaving 11 bases between the germline ends. The CDR3 sequence: CASSLETGVNTGELFF. The CDR3 DNA reads as TGCGCCAGCAGCTTGGAGACGGGGGTTAACACCGGGGAGCTGTTTTTT.

The V gene is TRBV12-5, the J gene TRBJ2-1; maybe TRBD1 (6 bases). The germline CDR1 and CDR2 sequences are LGHNT and FRNRAP. This CDR3 contains 18 residues. Trimming removed 1 base at V and 1 base at J, with 17 bases between. For the CDR3, the DNA is TGTGCTAGTGGTTTGGCACAGGGATCTTTGAGGTCCTACAATGAGCAGTTCTTC. Residues: CASGLAQGSLRSYNEQFF.

V and J are TRBV5-1 and TRBJ2-7; 7 bases fit TRBD1. CDR3 size: 14 residues. The V gene end was trimmed by 0 bases and the J gene end by 1 base; junction bases not matched to a gene: 1. Germline CDR1 and CDR2: SGHRS and YFSETQ. The CDR3 bases are TGCGCCAGCAGCTTGGGGGACAGTTCCTACGAGCAGTACTTC. It encodes CASSLGDSSYEQYF.

This clone was picked up one time. The V and J genes are TRBV19 and TRBJ2-1; a possible D gene is TRBD2 (6 bases). Trimming stripped 2 bases from V and 7 bases from J, with 12 bases between. The CDR3 length is 14 residues. Germline values: CDR1 LNHDA, CDR2 SQIVND (reference sequence). The CDR3 region is CASSIRLALNEQFF. The CDR3, as DNA: TGTGCCAGTAGTATAAGGCTAGCGCTTAATGAGCAGTTCTTC.

This clone was seen more than once but under ten times. The CDR3 region has the DNA TGCGCCAGCAGCTCCGGACTAGCGGGGGCTCAAGAGACCCAGTACTTC. Encoded protein: CASSSGLAGAQETQYF. The rearrangement uses TRBV5-1 and TRBJ2-5; 13 nucleotides agree with TRBD2. With 3 bases clipped from V and 2 bases from J, the junction kept 4 bases outside the gene matches. The CDR3 is 16 amino acids. Germline V gene lookup returns CDR1 SGHRS and CDR2 YFSETQ. Looking up the rest from reference TRBV5-1 and TRBJ2-5 gives the full variable domain: KAGVTQTPRYLIKTRGQQVTLSCSPISGHRSVSWYQQTPGQGLQFLFEYFSETQRNKGNFPGRFSGRQFSNSRSEMNVSTLELGDSALYLCASSSGLAGAQETQYFGPGTRLLVL.

In this sample, this clone turned up once. The chain couples TRBV6-1 to TRBJ1-2; TRBD1 is a possible D gene (6 bases). Germline V CDR1 and CDR2: MNHNS, SASEGT. The germline V and J ends were trimmed by 2 bases and 0 bases, with 10 bases remaining between them. The CDR3 is made up of 15 amino acids. The CDR3 DNA sequence: TGTGCCAGCAGTGAACGGGGGGGCGCTAACTATGGCTACACCTTC. Its translation is CASSERGGANYGYTF.

The chain is built from TRBV30 and TRBJ2-7, with 9 bases aligning to TRBD1. This CDR3 comprises 14 residues. V was pared by 3 bases and J by 5 bases, with 8 bases of the junction left unmatched. Germline V gene sequence: CDR1 GTSNPN, CDR2 SVGIG (reference sequence). As DNA, the CDR3 is TGTGCCTGGAGATTCGGACAGGGGTCAGACGAGCAGTACTTC. Protein: CAWRFGQGSDEQYF. Filled out from reference TRBV30 and TRBJ2-7, the complete variable domain reads SQTIHQWPATLVQPVGSPLSLECTVEGTSNPNLYWYRQAAGRGLQLLFYSVGIGQISSEVPQNLSASRPQDRQFILSSKKLLLSDSGFYLCAWRFGQGSDEQYFGPGTRLTVT.

The chain is built from TRBV4-3 and TRBJ1-1, with 10 bases aligning to TRBD1. Looked up from germline, CDR1 is LGHNA and CDR2 is YSLEER. Trimming at V came to 0 bases and at J to 4 bases, leaving 5 bases not matched to a gene. The CDR3 is made up of 16 amino acids. The CDR3 here is CASSQDSTGGVTEAFF. The CDR3 coding sequence is TGCGCCAGCAGCCAAGATTCGACAGGGGGCGTCACTGAAGCTTTCTTT.

The CDR3 loop is CASSLVLGELFF. The CDR3 DNA reads TGTGCCAGCAGCTTAGTATTGGGGGAGCTGTTTTTT. This chain uses TRBV11-3 with TRBJ2-2; D call uncertain. The CDR3 is 12 amino acids. Deletions cut 1 base from V and 8 bases from J, with 5 bases between. CDR1 and CDR2 (germline): SGHNT, YENEEA.

The CDR3 sequence: CASSPTKEVLYGYTF. CDR3 nucleotide sequence: TGTGCCAGCAGCCCCACAAAGGAGGTCCTCTATGGCTACACCTTC. The chain is built from TRBV7-6 and TRBJ1-2; no reliable D call. The CDR3 totals 15 residues. Germline CDR1 is SGHVS and CDR2 is FNYEAQ. Trimming removed 5 bases at V and 4 bases at J, with 17 bases between.

In the case of this clone: The identical CDR3 is also encoded by other nucleotide sequences in the sample. The rearrangement joins TRBV9 to TRBJ2-1, with 11 bases identical to TRBD2. In germline, CDR1 is SGDLS, CDR2 YYNGEE. This CDR3 is 15 amino acids long. V was clipped by 4 bases and J by 1 base; unmatched bases: 1. CDR3 residues: CASSTSGSSYNEQFF. The CDR3 nucleotides are TGTGCCAGCAGCACTAGCGGGAGTTCCTACAATGAGCAGTTCTTC.

CDR3 sequence: CASSKGGQGAVSNEKLFF. As DNA, the CDR3 is TGTGCCAGCAGCAAGGGTGGACAGGGGGCCGTGTCTAATGAAAAACTGTTTTTT. The chain carries TRBV4-2 and TRBJ1-4; 11 bases line up with TRBD1. The CDR3 sequence is 18 residues long. The V gene's germline CDR1 is LGHNA and CDR2 YNFKEQ. Trimming at V came to 5 bases and at J to 3 bases, leaving 11 bases not matched to a gene.

In this sample, this clone turned up a few times. Here the CDR3 reads CASSDSASGGVPTEQFF. In DNA form, the CDR3 reads TGTGCCAGCAGTGACTCAGCTAGCGGGGGGGTTCCTACTGAGCAGTTCTTC. This chain uses TRBV6-4 with TRBJ2-1; 12 nucleotides align to TRBD2. The V segment lost 0 bases and the J segment 9 bases; nucleotides outside the gene matches: 9. Germline V CDR1 and CDR2: MRHNA, SNTAGT. The CDR3 spans 17 residues.

The CDR3 loop is CATRRYSSTDTQYF. CDR3 in DNA: TGTGCCACCCGTCGCTATTCGAGCACAGATACGCAGTATTTT. J is TRBJ2-3 and V is TRBV15; D gene uncertain. Trimming took off 8 bases at V and 0 bases at J, with 12 bases between the two ends. CDR1 and CDR2 (germline): LNHNV, YYDKDF (reference sequence). This CDR3 comprises 14 residues.

V and J are TRBV9 and TRBJ1-5; D possibly corresponds to TRBD1 (6 bases). Germline V CDR1 and CDR2: SGDLS, YYNGEE. The V end lost 1 base, the J end lost 4 bases, and 12 bases lay between the germline ends. This CDR3 has 15 amino acids. The CDR3 coding sequence is TGTGCCAGCAGCGTATCTGGGGGCGCAAATCAGCCCCAGCATTTT. Translated, it gives CASSVSGGANQPQHF.

The chain joins TRBV7-2 to TRBJ2-7; 10 bases match TRBD2. The CDR3 length is 16 residues. The ends lost 8 bases at V and 4 bases at J; junction bases unmatched: 14. The V gene's germline CDR1 is SGHTA and CDR2 FQGNSA. This chain's CDR3 is CASRINGASGGYEQYF. As DNA, the CDR3 is TGTGCCAGCCGAATCAACGGGGCTAGCGGGGGTTACGAGCAGTACTTC.